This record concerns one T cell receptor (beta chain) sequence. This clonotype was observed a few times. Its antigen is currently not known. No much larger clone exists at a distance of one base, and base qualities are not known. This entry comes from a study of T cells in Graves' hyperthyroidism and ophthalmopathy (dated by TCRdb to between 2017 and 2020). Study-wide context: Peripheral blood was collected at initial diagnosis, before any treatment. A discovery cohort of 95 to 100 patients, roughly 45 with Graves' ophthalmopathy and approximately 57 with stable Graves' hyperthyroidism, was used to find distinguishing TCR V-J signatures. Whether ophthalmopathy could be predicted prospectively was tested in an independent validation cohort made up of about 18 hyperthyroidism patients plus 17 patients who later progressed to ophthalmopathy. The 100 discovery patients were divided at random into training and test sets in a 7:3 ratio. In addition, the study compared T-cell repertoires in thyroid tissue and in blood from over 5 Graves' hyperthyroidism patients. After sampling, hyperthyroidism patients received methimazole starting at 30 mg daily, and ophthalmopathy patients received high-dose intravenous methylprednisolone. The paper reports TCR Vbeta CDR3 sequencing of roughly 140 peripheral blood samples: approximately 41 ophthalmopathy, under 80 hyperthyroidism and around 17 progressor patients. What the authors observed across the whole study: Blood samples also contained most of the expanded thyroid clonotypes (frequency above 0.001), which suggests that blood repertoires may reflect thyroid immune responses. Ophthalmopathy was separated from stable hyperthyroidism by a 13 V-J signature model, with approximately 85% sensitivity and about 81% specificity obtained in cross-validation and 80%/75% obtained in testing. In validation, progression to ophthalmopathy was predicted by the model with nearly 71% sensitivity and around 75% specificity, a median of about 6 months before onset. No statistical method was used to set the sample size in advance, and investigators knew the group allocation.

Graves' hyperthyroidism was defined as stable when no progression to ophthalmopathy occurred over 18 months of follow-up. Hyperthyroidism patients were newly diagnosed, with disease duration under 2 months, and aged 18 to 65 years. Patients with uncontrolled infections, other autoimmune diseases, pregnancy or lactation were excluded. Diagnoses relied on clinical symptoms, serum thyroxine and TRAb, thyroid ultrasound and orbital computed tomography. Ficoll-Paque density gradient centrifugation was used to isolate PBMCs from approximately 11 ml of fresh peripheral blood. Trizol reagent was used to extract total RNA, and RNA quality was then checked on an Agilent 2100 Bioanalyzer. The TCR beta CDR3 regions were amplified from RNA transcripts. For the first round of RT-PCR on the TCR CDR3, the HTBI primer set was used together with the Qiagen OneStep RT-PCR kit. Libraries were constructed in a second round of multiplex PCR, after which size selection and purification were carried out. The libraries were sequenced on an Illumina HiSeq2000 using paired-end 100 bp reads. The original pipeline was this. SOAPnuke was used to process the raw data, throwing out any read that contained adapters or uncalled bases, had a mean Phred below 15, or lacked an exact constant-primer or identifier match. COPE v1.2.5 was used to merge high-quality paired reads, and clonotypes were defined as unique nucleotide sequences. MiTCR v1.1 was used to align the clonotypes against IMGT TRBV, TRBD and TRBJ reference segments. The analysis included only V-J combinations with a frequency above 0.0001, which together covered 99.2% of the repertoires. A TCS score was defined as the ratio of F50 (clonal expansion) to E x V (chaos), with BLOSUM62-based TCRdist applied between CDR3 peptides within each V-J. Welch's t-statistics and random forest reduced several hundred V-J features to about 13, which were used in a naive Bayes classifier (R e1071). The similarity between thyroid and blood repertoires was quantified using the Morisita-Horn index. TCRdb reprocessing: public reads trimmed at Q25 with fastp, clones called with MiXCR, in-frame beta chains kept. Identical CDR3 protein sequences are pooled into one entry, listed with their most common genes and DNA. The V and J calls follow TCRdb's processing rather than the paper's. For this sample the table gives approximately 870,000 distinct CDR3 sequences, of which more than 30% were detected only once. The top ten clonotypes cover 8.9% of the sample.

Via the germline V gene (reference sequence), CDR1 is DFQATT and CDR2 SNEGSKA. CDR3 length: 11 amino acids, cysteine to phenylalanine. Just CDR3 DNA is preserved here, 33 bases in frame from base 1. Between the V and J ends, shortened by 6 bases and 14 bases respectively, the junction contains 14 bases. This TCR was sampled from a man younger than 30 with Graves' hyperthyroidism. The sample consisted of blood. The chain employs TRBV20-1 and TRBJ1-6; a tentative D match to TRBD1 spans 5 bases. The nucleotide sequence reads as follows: TGCAGTGCAAAGCGGGGGAAGGCCCTCCACTTT. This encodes CSAKRGKALHF.